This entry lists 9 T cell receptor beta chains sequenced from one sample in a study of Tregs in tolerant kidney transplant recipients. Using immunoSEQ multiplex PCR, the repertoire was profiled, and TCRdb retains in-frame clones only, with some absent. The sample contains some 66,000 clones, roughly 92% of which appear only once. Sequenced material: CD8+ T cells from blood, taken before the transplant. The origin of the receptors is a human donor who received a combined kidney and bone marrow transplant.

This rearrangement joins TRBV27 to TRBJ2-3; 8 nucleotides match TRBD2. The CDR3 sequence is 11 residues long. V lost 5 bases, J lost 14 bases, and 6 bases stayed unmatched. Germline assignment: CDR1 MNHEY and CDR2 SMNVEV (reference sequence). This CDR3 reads CASSGVAGGYF. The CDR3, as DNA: TGTGCCAGCAGTGGCGTGGCGGGGGGGTATTTT.

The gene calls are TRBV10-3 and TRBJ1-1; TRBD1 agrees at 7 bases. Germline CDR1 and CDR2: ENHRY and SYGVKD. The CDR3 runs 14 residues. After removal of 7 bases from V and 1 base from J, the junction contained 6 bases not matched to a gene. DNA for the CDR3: TGTGCCATCACCCGGACAGGTGGGAACACTGAAGCTTTCTTT. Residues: CAITRTGGNTEAFF.

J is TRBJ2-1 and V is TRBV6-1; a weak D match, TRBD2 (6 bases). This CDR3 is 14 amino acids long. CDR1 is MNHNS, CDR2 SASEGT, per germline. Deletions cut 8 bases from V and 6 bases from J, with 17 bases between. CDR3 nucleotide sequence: TGTGCCAGCCGCTCGGAGGGTTTAAGCAATGAGCAGTTCTTC. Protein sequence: CASRSEGLSNEQFF.

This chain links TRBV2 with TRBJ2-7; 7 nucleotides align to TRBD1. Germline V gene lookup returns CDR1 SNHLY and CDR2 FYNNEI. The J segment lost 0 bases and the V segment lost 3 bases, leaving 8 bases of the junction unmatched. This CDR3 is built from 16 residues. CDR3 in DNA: TGTGCCAGCAGTGATTTCCGGGACAGCTCCTCCTACGAGCAGTACTTC. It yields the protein CASSDFRDSSSYEQYF.

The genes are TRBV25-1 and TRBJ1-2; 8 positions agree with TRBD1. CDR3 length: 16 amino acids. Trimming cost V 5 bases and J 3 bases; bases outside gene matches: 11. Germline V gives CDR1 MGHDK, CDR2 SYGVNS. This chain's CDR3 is CASSYSMTGEYYGYTF. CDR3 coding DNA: TGTGCCAGCAGTTACTCGATGACAGGGGAATACTATGGCTACACCTTC.

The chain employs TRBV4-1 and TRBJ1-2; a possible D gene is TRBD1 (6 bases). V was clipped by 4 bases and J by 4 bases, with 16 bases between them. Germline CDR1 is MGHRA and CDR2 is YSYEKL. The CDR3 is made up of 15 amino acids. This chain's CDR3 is CASSLPGGGLYGYTF. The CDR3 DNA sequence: TGCGCCAGCAGCCTCCCTGGGGGGGGCCTCTATGGCTACACCTTC.

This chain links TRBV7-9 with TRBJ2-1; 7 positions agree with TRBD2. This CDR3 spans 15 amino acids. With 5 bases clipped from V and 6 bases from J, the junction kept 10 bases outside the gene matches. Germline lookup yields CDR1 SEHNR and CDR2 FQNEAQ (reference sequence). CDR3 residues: CASSPPQTGGNEQFF. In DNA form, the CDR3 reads TGTGCCAGCAGCCCCCCCCAGACGGGGGGCAATGAGCAGTTCTTC.

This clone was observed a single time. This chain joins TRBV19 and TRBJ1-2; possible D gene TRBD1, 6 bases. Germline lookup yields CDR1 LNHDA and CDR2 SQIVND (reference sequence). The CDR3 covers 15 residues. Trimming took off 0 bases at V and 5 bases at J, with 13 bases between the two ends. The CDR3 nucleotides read TGTGCCAGTAGTATAGATTCGGCAGGGGATTATGGCTACACCTTC. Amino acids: CASSIDSAGDYGYTF.

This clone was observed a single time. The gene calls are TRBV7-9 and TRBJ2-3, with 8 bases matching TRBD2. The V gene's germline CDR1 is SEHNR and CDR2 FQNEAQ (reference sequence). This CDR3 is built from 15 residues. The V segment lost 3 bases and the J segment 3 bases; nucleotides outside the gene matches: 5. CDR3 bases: TGTGCCAGCAGCTTTACCCAGCGGGAGACAGATACGCAGTATTTT. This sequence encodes CASSFTQRETDTQYF.